These 16 T cell receptor beta chains came from one sample sequenced in a study of cytomegalovirus exposure and HLA in healthy donors. PCR employed 60 Vbeta and 13 Jbeta primers. Produced via immunoSEQ multiplex PCR; TCRdb's table is partial and in-frame only. The table has under 200,000 clones, roughly 80% seen once. Specimen: PBMCs. The receptors were gathered from a woman between 45 and 65 years old in good health and CMV-seropositive.

The chain carries TRBV4-3 and TRBJ1-2; D uncertain. The germline V and J ends were trimmed by 0 bases and 5 bases, with 16 bases remaining between them. Germline assignment: CDR1 LGHNA and CDR2 YSLEER. The CDR3 extends over 16 amino acids. The CDR3 loop is CASSQDRPVLSYGYTF. In DNA, the CDR3 is TGCGCCAGCAGCCAAGATCGGCCAGTACTATCTTATGGCTACACCTTC.

This clone was seen a few times. The rearrangement joins TRBV9 to TRBJ1-2; D is undetermined. Germline V CDR1 and CDR2: SGDLS, YYNGEE. Trimming removed 6 bases from V and 4 bases from J, with 13 bases in between. There are 13 residues in the CDR3. CDR3 sequence reads: CASTRDPIYGYTF. CDR3 coding DNA: TGTGCCAGCACGAGAGATCCGATCTATGGCTACACCTTC.

J is TRBJ1-3 and V is TRBV29-1; D is perhaps TRBD1 (6 bases). There are 14 residues in the CDR3. Germline V CDR1 and CDR2: SQVTM, ANQGSEA. Trimming took off 7 bases at V and 2 bases at J, with 15 bases between the two ends. The CDR3 is CSGDKNRAGNTIYF. In DNA, the CDR3 is TGCAGCGGAGATAAAAACAGGGCTGGAAACACCATATATTTT.

The chain joins TRBV5-5 to TRBJ2-7; D possibly corresponds to TRBD1 (6 bases). Trimming removed 4 bases at V and 1 base at J, with 9 bases between. Germline V gene data show CDR1 as SGHKS and CDR2 as YYEKEE (reference sequence). CDR3 length equals 13 residues. Here the CDR3 DNA reads TGTGCCAGCAGCAAGGACAGATCCTACGAGCAGTACTTC. Translation gives CASSKDRSYEQYF.

The chain combines TRBV19 with TRBJ1-6; TRBD1 matches 7 bases. The length of the CDR3 is 14 residues. Germline-derived CDR1 and CDR2 are LNHDA and SQIVND (reference sequence). Unmatched junction bases numbered 7, after V lost 7 bases and J lost 7 bases. The CDR3 nucleotides read TGTGCCAGTACTACCGGGACAGACAATTCACCCCTCCACTTT. Encoded protein: CASTTGTDNSPLHF.

This clone occurred a few times. V usage is TRBV6-5 and J usage is TRBJ1-1, with D perhaps matching TRBD1 (5 bases). This CDR3 has 14 residues. Trimming took 9 bases from V and 4 from J, leaving 18 bases between them. Germline loops: CDR1 MNHEY, CDR2 SVGAGI. This CDR3 reads CASRGGGAATEAFF. In DNA, the CDR3 is TGTGCCAGTCGGGGGGGAGGGGCGGCCACTGAAGCTTTCTTT.

This clone was observed once. J is TRBJ1-2 and V is TRBV15, with a possible D match to TRBD1 (5 bases). This CDR3 contains 12 residues. Trimming shortened V by 4 bases and J by 4 bases, and 7 bases separated the two germline ends. From germline, CDR1 is LNHNV and CDR2 YYDKDF (reference sequence). The CDR3 here is CATSIQGYGYTF. For the CDR3, the DNA is TGTGCCACCAGCATTCAGGGCTATGGCTACACCTTC.

The J gene is TRBJ2-7, the V gene TRBV14; no clear D. Trimming left V 1 base short and J 2 bases short, with 9 bases between. CDR1 and CDR2 (germline): SGHDN, FVKESK. The length of the CDR3 is 14 residues. CDR3 nucleotides: TGTGCCAGCAGCCAAGGCAGGCTACCCTACGAGCAGTACTTC. Its protein product is CASSQGRLPYEQYF.

This clone showed up just once. The chain employs TRBV30 and TRBJ2-5, with D possibly matching TRBD2 (5 bases). CDR3 length: 12 amino acids. Trimming stripped 4 bases from V and 9 bases from J, with 15 bases between. CDR1 and CDR2 (germline): GTSNPN, SVGIG (reference sequence). The CDR3 region is CAWKPPLRAQYF. CDR3 DNA: TGTGCCTGGAAGCCTCCCCTGAGGGCCCAGTACTTC.

This chain connects TRBV6-6 to TRBJ1-1; D unresolved. Per germline, CDR1 MNHNY and CDR2 SVGAGI (reference sequence). The CDR3 spans 14 residues. Trimming left V 0 bases short and J 0 bases short, with 5 bases between. The CDR3 region has the DNA TGTGCCAGCAGTTACTCGACAATGAACACTGAAGCTTTCTTT. Translating it yields CASSYSTMNTEAFF.

The chain recombines TRBV4-1 with TRBJ2-7; 10 bases are a match to TRBD1. The J segment lost 3 bases and the V segment lost 8 bases, leaving 4 bases of the junction unmatched. Germline V gives CDR1 MGHRA, CDR2 YSYEKL. The length of the CDR3 is 13 residues. This CDR3 reads CASARDRGYEQYF. CDR3 DNA: TGCGCCAGCGCCCGGGACAGGGGCTACGAGCAGTACTTC.

The V gene is TRBV28, the J gene TRBJ2-1; weak D call: TRBD2 (6 bases). The CDR3 length is 15 residues. Trimming cost V 4 bases and J 2 bases, with 12 bases left between them. In germline, CDR1 is MDHEN, CDR2 SYDVKM. The CDR3 DNA reads TGTGCCAGCAGTTACCGGGACTCCACCTACAATGAGCAGTTCTTC. Residues: CASSYRDSTYNEQFF. Based on the CDR3 plus reference TRBV28 and TRBJ2-1, the full variable domain is DVKVTQSSRYLVKRTGEKVFLECVQDMDHENMFWYRQDPGLGLRLIYFSYDVKMKEKGDIPEGYSVSREKKERFSLILESASTNQTSMYLCASSYRDSTYNEQFFGPGTRLTVL.

The genes are TRBV11-2 and TRBJ1-1; tentatively, D is TRBD1 (6 bases). This CDR3 region has 13 residues. Trimming pared 3 bases from V and 5 bases from J, leaving 10 bases between. Per the germline V gene, CDR1 is SGHAT and CDR2 is FQNNGV. CDR3: CASSFHQGTEAFF. The CDR3 nucleotides are TGTGCCAGCAGCTTTCACCAGGGGACTGAAGCTTTCTTT. Filled out from reference TRBV11-2 and TRBJ1-1, the complete variable domain reads EAGVAQSPRYKIIEKRQSVAFWCNPISGHATLYWYQQILGQGPKLLIQFQNNGVVDDSQLPKDRFSAERLKGVDSTLKIQPAKLEDSAVYLCASSFHQGTEAFFGQGTRLTVV.

This chain links TRBV7-6 with TRBJ2-3, with TRBD2 matching over 11 bases. This CDR3 has 16 amino acids. Per the germline V gene, CDR1 is SGHVS and CDR2 is FNYEAQ. Trimming removed 5 bases from V and 4 bases from J; junction bases left unmatched: 8. The DNA for the CDR3 is TGTGCCAGCAGCCCCGGACTAGCGGGTATAGCAGATACGCAGTATTTT. Encoded protein: CASSPGLAGIADTQYF.

The CDR3 DNA reads as TGTGCCAGCAGACTAGCGGTTTATTACGAGCAGTACTTC. It is translated as CASRLAVYYEQYF. V usage is TRBV2 and J usage is TRBJ2-7, with TRBD2 identical over 8 bases. The CDR3 loop spans 13 amino acids. Germline lookup yields CDR1 SNHLY and CDR2 FYNNEI. V was pared by 6 bases and J by 4 bases, with 5 bases of the junction left unmatched. Based on the CDR3 plus reference TRBV2 and TRBJ2-7, the full variable domain is EPEVTQTPSHQVTQMGQEVILRCVPISNHLYFYWYRQILGQKVEFLVSFYNNEISEKSEIFDDQFSVERPDGSNFTLKIRSTKLEDSAMYFCASRLAVYYEQYFGPGTRLTVT.

This clone was recorded a few times. V gene TRBV19 combines with J gene TRBJ2-3; the match to TRBD1 covers 8 bases. The V gene end was trimmed by 4 bases and the J gene end by 1 base; junction bases not matched to a gene: 7. Germline loops: CDR1 LNHDA, CDR2 SQIVND (reference sequence). CDR3 length equals 16 residues. CDR3 bases: TGTGCCAGTAGTACTGCTGGACAGGGAGGCACAGATACGCAGTATTTT. It codes for CASSTAGQGGTDTQYF.